The sequence of this T cell receptor (beta chain) was determined in a study of blood T cell repertoires in COVID-19. Study summary: The cDNA or gDNA used as material had been derived from T cells, B-cell-depleted T cells, or PBMCs.

CDR1 is KGHDR, CDR2 SFDVKD, per germline. The V end lost 7 bases, the J end lost 5 bases, and 7 bases lay between the germline ends. This CDR3 is 11 amino acids long. In the original processing: Estimated nucleated cell counts came from reference gene primer amplification. This table comes from immunoSEQ multiplex PCR, and its TCRdb copy is limited to in-frame clones, with some not included. V and J calls and clone size are those listed in that table; D and trimming were worked out from the DNA. Among about 150,000 clones, less than 90% were seen once, and the ten largest hold around 14%. Sequenced sample: peripheral blood. The clonotype originates from a man between 18 and 35 years old with active or convalescent COVID-19. The chain has TRBV24-1 and TRBJ1-1, with D maybe TRBD1 (5 bases). In DNA, the CDR3 is TGTGCCACCAGACGGGGGACTGAAGCTTTCTTT. Translating gives CATRRGTEAFF.